The sequence of this T cell receptor (beta chain) was determined in a study of T cell changes during pregnancy in multiple sclerosis. The V end lost 4 bases, the J end lost 3 bases, and 13 bases lay between the germline ends. Germline assignment: CDR1 PRHDT and CDR2 FYEKMQ (reference sequence). This CDR3 has 15 amino acids. Sequenced by immunoSEQ multiplex PCR; TCRdb stores in-frame clones only, minus some. Of about 20,000 clones listed, 88% are singletons. The rearrangement uses TRBV13 and TRBJ1-5; D is undetermined. The material sequenced was CD8+ T cells from peripheral blood mononuclear cells, taken in the third trimester of pregnancy. The TCR comes from a female donor in good health, enrolled as a control in a pregnancy study. CDR3 nucleotide sequence: TGTGCCAGCAGCTCCCGAAGTCTAGTCAATCAGCCCCAGCATTTT. This gives the protein CASSSRSLVNQPQHF.